The entry below describes one T cell receptor (beta chain). As yet, its antigen is unknown. The data belong to a study of shared clonotypes between healthy human individuals. Germline V gene sequence: CDR1 MNHEY, CDR2 SVGAGI. The CDR3 is 11 amino acids. Trimming removed 6 bases at V and 8 bases at J, with 8 bases between. Measured with immunoSEQ multiplex PCR; TCRdb has only the in-frame clones, and not every one. The sample holds about 2,200,000 clones; roughly 91% are singletons and the top ten take over 1.5%. Whole-study findings and limits: The study found approximately 5% of naive CD4 clonotypes shared across several donors.

CD45RO negativity and positive selection for CCR7 defined naive CD8 cells, a population that excluded terminally differentiated effector memory CD45RA+ cells. The TCR comes from a man between 18 and 29 years old in good health. Some clones in this sample may be carry-over from other donors' samples. The material sequenced was naive CD8+ T cells from PBMCs. V gene TRBV6-5 combines with J gene TRBJ2-1; no firm D call. CDR3 nucleotide sequence: TGTGCCAGCAGAATTGGAGATGAGCAGTTCTTC. Protein product: CASRIGDEQFF.